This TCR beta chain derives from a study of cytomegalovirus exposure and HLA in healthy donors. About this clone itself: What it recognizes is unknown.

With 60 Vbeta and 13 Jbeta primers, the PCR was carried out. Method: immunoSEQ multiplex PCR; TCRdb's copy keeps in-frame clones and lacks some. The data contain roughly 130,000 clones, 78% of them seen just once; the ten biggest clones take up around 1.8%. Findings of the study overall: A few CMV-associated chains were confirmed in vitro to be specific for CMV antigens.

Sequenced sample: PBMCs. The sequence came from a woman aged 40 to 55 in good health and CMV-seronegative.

Here the CDR3 reads CASSLTGGSQGAFGYTF. CDR3 DNA: TGTGCCAGCAGCTTAACGGGGGGGTCACAGGGGGCGTTTGGCTACACCTTC. V and J are TRBV7-3 and TRBJ1-2; 9 positions agree with TRBD1. Germline V gene lookup returns CDR1 SGHTA and CDR2 FQGTGA. The V gene end was trimmed by 0 bases and the J gene end by 7 bases; junction bases not matched to a gene: 12. This CDR3 spans 17 amino acids.